These T cell receptor beta chains were read from a single sample in a study of spatial heterogeneity in lung cancer. In TCRdb, the 5' RACE reads were re-called with MiXCR into one record per CDR3 protein. Of 20,000 to 30,000 distinct CDR3 sequences listed, approximately 9% were seen once; the top ten hold 6.5% to 8.5%. The material was lung tumor tissue, obtained at surgery. The receptors were gathered from a male donor with early-stage non-small cell lung cancer. The CDR3 runs from the conserved cysteine through the conserved F or W. D genes are given only for firm matches. Clone size is shown for a subset of rows, as once, few, many or a class of expanded clone.

j_gene: TRBJ2-1; v_gene: TRBV11-1; abundance: many; d_gene: TRBD1; CDR3aa: CASSLDRVFHEQFF; CDR3nt: TGTGCCAGCAGCTTGGACAGGGTATTCCATGAGCAGTTCTTC
j_gene: TRBJ2-2; v_gene: TRBV15; abundance: many; d_gene: NA; CDR3aa: CATSPWGNTGELFF; CDR3nt: TGTGCCACCAGCCCATGGGGAAACACCGGGGAGCTGTTTTTT
j_gene: TRBJ1-1; v_gene: TRBV3-1; abundance: NA; d_gene: NA; CDR3aa: CASFAATEAFF; CDR3nt: TGTGCCAGCTTTGCAGCCACTGAAGCTTTCTTT
j_gene: TRBJ1-2; v_gene: TRBV25-1; abundance: many; d_gene: NA; CDR3aa: CASRRGVDYGYTF; CDR3nt: TGTGCCAGCAGAAGGGGGGTGGACTATGGCTACACCTTC
j_gene: TRBJ1-5; v_gene: TRBV7-2; abundance: many; d_gene: NA; CDR3aa: CASSLKVGQPQHF; CDR3nt: TGTGCCAGCAGCTTAAAGGTGGGGCAGCCCCAGCATTTT
j_gene: TRBJ2-7; v_gene: TRBV5-1; abundance: NA; d_gene: TRBD1; CDR3aa: CASSLGDSLANF; CDR3nt: TGCGCCAGCAGCTTGGGGGACAGTCTGGCGAACTTC
j_gene: TRBJ1-2; v_gene: TRBV11-2; abundance: many; d_gene: NA; CDR3aa: CASSPTGNYGYTF; CDR3nt: TGTGCCAGCAGTCCAACAGGAAACTATGGCTACACCTTC
j_gene: TRBJ2-3; v_gene: TRBV7-3; abundance: many; d_gene: NA; CDR3aa: CASSLQGLTDTQYF; CDR3nt: TGTGCCAGCAGCCTTCAGGGACTCACAGATACGCAGTATTTT
j_gene: TRBJ2-1; v_gene: TRBV4-1; abundance: many; d_gene: NA; CDR3aa: CASSPAKRGESSYNEQFF; CDR3nt: TGCGCCAGCAGCCCCGCTAAAAGGGGGGAGAGCTCCTACAATGAGCAGTTCTTC
j_gene: TRBJ2-7; v_gene: TRBV7-9; abundance: many; d_gene: NA; CDR3aa: CASSSSGWSEQYF; CDR3nt: TGTGCCAGCAGCTCCAGTGGTTGGTCCGAGCAGTACTTC
j_gene: TRBJ2-1; v_gene: TRBV28; abundance: NA; d_gene: NA; CDR3aa: CASRPTYSYNEQFF; CDR3nt: TGTGCCAGCAGACCGACTTATTCCTACAATGAGCAGTTCTTC
j_gene: TRBJ2-7; v_gene: TRBV28; abundance: NA; d_gene: TRBD1; CDR3aa: CASGSGTGIVIEQYF; CDR3nt: TGTGCCAGCGGATCGGGGACAGGGATCGTTATCGAGCAGTACTTC
j_gene: TRBJ1-1; v_gene: TRBV6-5; abundance: few; d_gene: NA; CDR3aa: CASSLGRQNTEAFF; CDR3nt: TGTGCCAGCAGCTTGGGGCGACAGAACACTGAAGCTTTCTTT